The 16 T cell receptor beta chains below were found in one sample sequenced in a study of control samples from healthy donors and cancer patients. Using immunoSEQ multiplex PCR, the repertoire was profiled, and TCRdb retains in-frame clones only, with some absent. This repertoire shows 90,000 to 150,000 clones, about 91% found once; its top ten account for around 3.5%. The sample taken for sequencing was blood. Receptors originate from a middle-aged man in good health.

A note on this clone: This CDR3 is also generated by other DNA sequences in the sample. V is TRBV6-5 and J is TRBJ2-3, with a weak D call TRBD1 (6 bases). CDR1 is MNHEY and CDR2 is SVGAGI in the germline V gene. The V and J ends lost 4 bases and 3 bases respectively, with 8 bases between them. The CDR3 is 13 amino acids. For the CDR3, the DNA is TGTGCCAGCAGTTCTACAGGGACAGATACGCAGTATTTT. The encoded protein is CASSSTGTDTQYF.

This sequence joins TRBV19 and TRBJ1-2; 8 bases are a match to TRBD1. The germline V gene encodes CDR1 LNHDA and CDR2 SQIVND (reference sequence). This CDR3 contains 13 residues. The V segment lost 6 bases and the J segment 8 bases; nucleotides outside the gene matches: 8. As DNA, the CDR3 is TGTGCCAGTAGGGCGGACAGGGCTAGAGGCTACACCTTC. Its protein product is CASRADRARGYTF.

The chain recombines TRBV5-6 with TRBJ2-7, with a tentative D call TRBD2 (6 bases). The CDR3 covers 14 residues. Trimming cost V 2 bases and J 6 bases, with 15 bases left between them. CDR1 and CDR2 (germline): SGHDT, YYEEEE. Here the CDR3 DNA reads TGTGCCAGCAGCTTTCCCGGAGGGTCCGGCGAGCAGTACTTC. Translated: CASSFPGGSGEQYF.

This sequence joins TRBV15 and TRBJ2-1; D might be TRBD1 (5 bases). The CDR3 consists of 17 residues. Germline lookup yields CDR1 LNHNV and CDR2 YYDKDF (reference sequence). V lost 0 bases, J lost 0 bases, and 12 bases lay in between. The CDR3 loop reads CATSRDLQVPSYNEQFF. In nucleotides, the CDR3 is TGTGCCACCAGCAGAGATCTACAGGTCCCCTCCTACAATGAGCAGTTCTTC.

This clone was seen more than once but under ten times. V gene TRBV7-9 combines with J gene TRBJ1-6, with 8 bases aligning to TRBD1. The CDR3 extends over 14 amino acids. Germline V lookup: CDR1 SEHNR, CDR2 FQNEAQ (reference sequence). V was pared by 5 bases and J by 9 bases, with 6 bases of the junction left unmatched. The CDR3 nucleotides read TGTGCCAGCAGCCCTGGACAGGGTCTTTCACCCCTCCACTTT. Its translation: CASSPGQGLSPLHF. The whole variable domain, filled in from reference TRBV7-9 and TRBJ1-6, reads DTGVSQNPRHKITKRGQNVTFRCDPISEHNRLYWYRQTLGQGPEFLTYFQNEAQLEKSRLLSDRFSAERPKGSFSTLEIQRTEQGDSAMYLCASSPGQGLSPLHFGNGTRLTVT.

J is TRBJ2-7 and V is TRBV5-1, with 8 bases matching TRBD2. Trimming removed 6 bases from V and 2 bases from J; junction bases left unmatched: 7. CDR3 length: 14 residues. Germline-derived CDR1 and CDR2 are SGHRS and YFSETQ. The CDR3 DNA follows: TGCGCCAGCACCCCCCGGGAGGGAGCCTACGAGCAGTACTTC. It is translated as CASTPREGAYEQYF. Looking up the rest from reference TRBV5-1 and TRBJ2-7 gives the full variable domain: KAGVTQTPRYLIKTRGQQVTLSCSPISGHRSVSWYQQTPGQGLQFLFEYFSETQRNKGNFPGRFSGRQFSNSRSEMNVSTLELGDSALYLCASTPREGAYEQYFGPGTRLTVT.

This chain connects TRBV5-1 to TRBJ2-7; TRBD1 is a possible D gene (8 bases). This CDR3 is built from 16 residues. CDR1 is SGHRS, CDR2 YFSETQ, per germline. Between the trimmed V and J ends, which lost 1 base and 1 base, there was a span of 15 bases. The CDR3 protein is CASSLREGQVSYEQYF. The CDR3 DNA follows: TGCGCCAGCAGCTTGAGGGAGGGACAGGTTTCCTACGAGCAGTACTTC.

This clone appeared a single time. J is TRBJ1-5 and V is TRBV27; weak D call: TRBD1 (5 bases). Germline CDR1 is MNHEY and CDR2 is SMNVEV (reference sequence). The CDR3 is made up of 15 amino acids. V lost 5 bases to trimming and J lost 4 bases, with 15 bases between them. The DNA of the CDR3 is TGTGCCAGCAGTGTCCGGGGCCAGATAAATCAGCCCCAGCATTTT. Its translation: CASSVRGQINQPQHF.

V usage is TRBV6-4 and J usage is TRBJ1-6; D is undetermined. The germline CDR1 and CDR2 sequences are MRHNA and SNTAGT. The CDR3 has 15 amino acids. V was clipped by 6 bases and J by 8 bases, with 17 bases between them. The DNA for the CDR3 is TGTGCCAGCAGAACCGAGGCAGGACTAGATTCACCCCTCCACTTT. Its translation is CASRTEAGLDSPLHF.

This chain's CDR3 is CASSEEGAGNEKLFF. The CDR3 nucleotides are TGCGCCAGCAGTGAAGAGGGGGCTGGGAATGAAAAACTGTTTTTT. The chain has TRBV10-2 and TRBJ1-4; 7 bases line up with TRBD1. The CDR3 has 15 residues. CDR1 and CDR2 from the germline V gene are WSHSY and SAAADI. After removal of 3 bases from V and 5 bases from J, the junction contained 6 bases not matched to a gene.

The rearrangement joins TRBV4-3 to TRBJ1-1; no reliable D call. The ends were cut back, 1 base at V and 7 bases at J, with 13 bases in the middle. The CDR3 length is 14 residues. Germline V gene sequence: CDR1 LGHNA, CDR2 YSLEER. The CDR3 nucleotides are TGCGCCAGCAGCCAAGGTGCGGGGAGCGGTGAAGCTTTCTTT. It encodes CASSQGAGSGEAFF.

This clone was found a few times. The CDR3 nucleotides are TGTGCCAGCAGTAAGTTGAGCAGTCGAACAGGGATCTTCTTC. It translates to CASSKLSSRTGIFF. The gene calls are TRBV27 and TRBJ2-1; TRBD1 might be the D (6 bases). The V end was cut by 5 bases, the J end by 16 bases, with 24 bases between. The CDR3 is made up of 14 amino acids. Germline V gives CDR1 MNHEY, CDR2 SMNVEV (reference sequence).

The chain has TRBV27 and TRBJ1-1, with D tentatively TRBD1 (5 bases). This CDR3 contains 15 residues. Germline-derived CDR1 and CDR2 are MNHEY and SMNVEV (reference sequence). The ends were cut back, 3 bases at V and 1 base at J, with 12 bases in the middle. This chain's CDR3 is CASSFSNQGNTEAFF. The CDR3 DNA reads TGTGCCAGCAGTTTCTCTAACCAGGGGAACACTGAAGCTTTCTTT.

V gene TRBV7-9 combines with J gene TRBJ1-4; a weak D match, TRBD1 (5 bases). The length of the CDR3 is 13 residues. V was trimmed by 7 bases and J by 5 bases, leaving 11 bases between them. Germline-derived CDR1 and CDR2 are SEHNR and FQNEAQ (reference sequence). The CDR3 spells CASMGGINEKLFF. The CDR3, as DNA: TGTGCCAGCATGGGGGGGATCAATGAAAAACTGTTTTTT.

This sequence joins TRBV7-8 and TRBJ2-1; D gene unclear. The V and J ends lost 5 bases and 9 bases respectively, with 8 bases between them. Germline loops: CDR1 SGHVS, CDR2 FQNEAQ. The CDR3 totals 11 residues. The CDR3 DNA reads as TGTGCCAGCAGCCCCCGTCGTGAGCAGTTCTTC. The encoded protein is CASSPRREQFF.

The chain employs TRBV7-3 and TRBJ2-1; the D gene is possibly TRBD1 (6 bases). The CDR3 extends over 12 amino acids. The V and J ends lost 5 bases and 7 bases respectively, with 9 bases between them. Germline V gives CDR1 SGHTA, CDR2 FQGTGA. The CDR3 spells CASSQRGNEQFF. The CDR3 nucleotides are TGTGCCAGCAGCCAAAGGGGGAATGAGCAGTTCTTC.